These T cell receptor beta chains were read from a single sample in a study of CD8 T cells in ankylosing spondylitis. One entry per CDR3 protein, called by TCRdb with MiXCR from the 5' RACE reads. The sample yields 700,000 or so distinct CDR3 sequences, around 19% seen once. The source material was blood, either unsorted or a sorted T cell fraction (not recorded which). The receptors were gathered from a male donor with ankylosing spondylitis. CDR3s include the opening cysteine and the closing phenylalanine or tryptophan. D genes are given only for firm matches. Some rows have no size entry. The others give once, few or many, or a class for an expanded clone.

>NA|TRBJ2-1|few|TRBV5-1
CASSPRTADNEQFF
TGCGCCAGCAGCCCCCGGACAGCAGACAATGAGCAGTTCTTC
>NA|TRBJ1-1|few|TRBV7-2
CASTQDNAPMKAFF
TGTGCCAGCACCCAAGACAACGCCCCCATGAAAGCTTTCTTT
>NA|TRBJ1-1|many|TRBV12-3/TRBV12-4
CASSLTTGNTEAFF
TGTGCCAGCAGTTTGACCACAGGGAACACTGAAGCTTTCTTT
>TRBD1|TRBJ2-7|NA|TRBV12-3/TRBV12-4
CASSPGTAAEQYF
TGTGCCAGCAGTCCAGGGACAGCCGCCGAGCAGTACTTC
>NA|TRBJ2-1|NA|TRBV2
CASSELLGNEQFF
TGTGCCAGCAGTGAATTGCTCGGGAATGAGCAGTTCTTC
>TRBD2|TRBJ2-1|few|TRBV6-1
CASSLLAGLRNEQFF
TGTGCCAGCAGCCTCTTAGCGGGGTTAAGAAATGAGCAGTTCTTC
>TRBD1|TRBJ2-3|few|TRBV3-1
CASSPRDRGRDTQYF
TGTGCCAGCAGCCCCCGGGACAGGGGCAGAGATACGCAGTATTTT
>TRBD1|TRBJ2-3|few|TRBV2
CASRTGAVDTQYF
TGTGCCAGCAGAACAGGGGCGGTAGATACGCAGTATTTT
>NA|TRBJ2-1|many|TRBV9
CASSESLGASEQFF
TGTGCCAGCAGCGAGAGCCTCGGGGCTTCCGAGCAGTTCTTC
>TRBD2|TRBJ2-1|NA|TRBV20-1
CSASPSGVYNEQFF
TGCAGTGCTAGTCCTAGCGGGGTCTACAATGAGCAGTTCTTC
>NA|TRBJ2-1|few|TRBV6-5
CASSYPWGEQFF
TGTGCCAGCAGTTATCCGTGGGGTGAGCAGTTCTTC
>TRBD2|TRBJ2-3|few|TRBV12-3/TRBV12-4
CASDDAGGPDTQYF
TGTGCCAGCGACGACGCGGGAGGGCCCGATACGCAGTATTTT
>NA|TRBJ2-3|NA|TRBV5-1
CASSLDLLGGTTDTQYF
TGCGCCAGCAGCTTGGACCTCCTAGGGGGGACCACAGATACGCAGTATTTT
>NA|TRBJ2-3|NA|TRBV10-3
CAISEIRRWEDTQYF
TGTGCCATCAGTGAGATCCGGCGATGGGAAGATACGCAGTATTTT
>NA|TRBJ1-5|few|TRBV5-8
CASSWAGGAYSNQPQHF
TGTGCCAGCAGCTGGGCGGGAGGGGCGTATAGCAATCAGCCCCAGCATTTT
>NA|TRBJ1-1|NA|TRBV7-6
CASSLKIGNTEAFF
TGTGCCAGCAGCTTAAAGATAGGGAACACTGAAGCTTTCTTT
>NA|TRBJ1-2|NA|TRBV29-1
CSVPGFYGYTF
TGCAGCGTCCCAGGGTTCTATGGCTACACCTTC
>NA|TRBJ2-3|NA|TRBV2
CASSGDPTDTQYF
TGTGCCAGCAGTGGCGATCCCACAGATACGCAGTATTTT
>NA|TRBJ1-2|NA|TRBV30
CAWSVGGGSYGYTF
TGTGCCTGGAGTGTAGGTGGGGGGTCGTATGGCTACACCTTC
>TRBD2|TRBJ2-1|few|TRBV29-1
CSVEGASGSKNEQFF
TGCAGCGTTGAAGGGGCTAGCGGGAGTAAGAATGAGCAGTTCTTC
>NA|TRBJ2-4|few|TRBV5-1
CASSLASLADWGGIQYF
TGCGCCAGCAGCTTGGCCTCCCTAGCAGACTGGGGTGGCATTCAGTACTTC
>NA|TRBJ2-2|NA|TRBV5-1
CASRLGVWGTGELFF
TGCGCCAGCAGACTCGGGGTGTGGGGCACCGGGGAGCTGTTTTTT
>NA|TRBJ1-1|many|TRBV28
CASSLRRAEAFF
TGTGCCAGCAGTCTCAGGAGGGCTGAAGCTTTCTTT
>NA|TRBJ1-1|few|TRBV12-3/TRBV12-4
CASSHDRLNTEAFF
TGTGCCAGCAGTCACGACAGGCTGAACACTGAAGCTTTCTTT
>TRBD1|TRBJ2-7|few|TRBV5-4
CASSPGGSPREQYF
TGTGCCAGCAGCCCAGGGGGTTCTCCGCGAGAGCAGTACTTC
>NA|TRBJ2-6|few|TRBV12-3/TRBV12-4
CASTFTGANVLTF
TGTGCCAGCACCTTTACTGGGGCCAACGTCCTGACTTTC
>TRBD1|TRBJ1-5|few|TRBV6-5
CASKQGDQPQHF
TGTGCCAGCAAACAGGGGGATCAGCCCCAGCATTTT
>TRBD1|TRBJ2-1|few|TRBV5-1
CASSLGPGQGNHEQFF
TGCGCCAGCAGCTTGGGACCGGGACAGGGGAATCATGAGCAGTTCTTC
>NA|TRBJ2-2|few|TRBV6-1
CASIQWWGTGELFF
TGTGCCAGCATCCAATGGTGGGGGACCGGGGAGCTGTTTTTT
>TRBD2|TRBJ2-1|NA|TRBV4-3
CASSQDAGDLGDEQFF
TGCGCCAGCAGCCAAGATGCGGGAGACCTTGGGGACGAGCAGTTCTTC
>NA|TRBJ2-1|NA|TRBV18
CASSPSGFYNEQFF
TGTGCCAGCTCACCATCAGGGTTTTACAATGAGCAGTTCTTC
>TRBD2|TRBJ2-7|NA|TRBV28
CASSPTSGRANNEQYF
TGTGCCAGCAGTCCGACTAGCGGGAGGGCCAACAACGAGCAGTACTTC
>NA|TRBJ1-4|NA|TRBV6-1
CASSNPEGRPEEKLFF
TGTGCCAGCAGCAATCCCGAGGGCCGGCCCGAGGAAAAACTGTTTTTT
>NA|TRBJ2-3|many|TRBV27
CASSLYGGSTDTQYF
TGTGCCAGCAGTTTATACGGCGGTAGCACAGATACGCAGTATTTT